These 16 T cell receptor beta chains share one sample of origin, sequenced in a study of monozygotic twins with cystic fibrosis. The method was immunoSEQ multiplex PCR; TCRdb's version includes in-frame clones alone and lacks a portion of them. Of about 35,000 clones listed, approximately 65% were seen once; the top ten hold 0.7% to 1%. Sequenced: blood. All receptors come from a girl aged 10 to 17 with cystic fibrosis.

This clone was counted only a few times. The rearrangement joins TRBV11-2 to TRBJ1-2, with D possibly TRBD1 on 6 matching bases. CDR1 is SGHAT, CDR2 FQNNGV, per germline. CDR3 length: 15 residues. V was cut by 1 base and J by 5 bases, with 14 bases left in between. In DNA, the CDR3 is TGTGCCAGCAGCTTAGGTTCAGGAGGGGGATATGGCTACACCTTC. It is translated as CASSLGSGGGYGYTF.

The J gene is TRBJ1-1, the V gene TRBV6-5; D is perhaps TRBD1 (5 bases). Germline CDR1 reads MNHEY; CDR2 reads SVGAGI. The CDR3 runs to 13 residues. The germline V and J ends were trimmed by 8 bases and 1 base, with 11 bases remaining between them. This chain's CDR3 is CASQDIGNTEAFF. The CDR3 DNA reads TGTGCCAGCCAGGACATAGGGAACACTGAAGCTTTCTTT.

The V call is TRBV6-6, the J call TRBJ1-4; perhaps TRBD1 as D (5 bases). Per the germline V gene, CDR1 is MNHNY and CDR2 is SVGAGI (reference sequence). The V gene lost 8 bases and the J gene lost 7 bases, with 8 bases spanning the gap. The length of the CDR3 is 11 residues. For the CDR3, the DNA is TGTGCCAGCGTTGGGGGTGAAAAACTGTTTTTT. It yields the protein CASVGGEKLFF.

The chain employs TRBV9 and TRBJ1-2; no reliable D call. Germline loops: CDR1 SGDLS, CDR2 YYNGEE. Trimming pared 0 bases from V and 4 bases from J, leaving 13 bases between. This CDR3 contains 15 residues. CDR3 sequence reads: CASSVGGRLAYGYTF. The CDR3 nucleotides are TGTGCCAGCAGCGTAGGCGGCCGCTTGGCCTATGGCTACACCTTC.

The chain uses TRBV2 and TRBJ2-1; 11 bases line up with TRBD2. The junction had 6 bases not matched to a gene; V was cut back by 8 bases and J by 6 bases. Per the germline V gene, CDR1 is SNHLY and CDR2 is FYNNEI. The CDR3 spans 14 residues. DNA of the CDR3: TGTGCCAGCGGGAGGGGGACTAGCGGCAATGAGCAGTTCTTC. Amino acids: CASGRGTSGNEQFF.

The chain recombines TRBV7-2 with TRBJ2-5; D is ambiguous. Deletions cut 2 bases from V and 5 bases from J, with 6 bases between. CDR1 is SGHTA, CDR2 FQGNSA, per germline. The CDR3 is 12 amino acids. Here the CDR3 DNA reads TGTGCCAGCAGCTTAACTAAGGAGACCCAGTACTTC. Its translation: CASSLTKETQYF.

This clone was counted a few times. J is TRBJ1-2 and V is TRBV7-9, with D possibly being TRBD1 (5 bases). The CDR3 loop spans 14 amino acids. Looked up from germline, CDR1 is SEHNR and CDR2 is FQNEAQ (reference sequence). With 3 bases removed from V and 5 bases from J, the gap between germline ends came to 13 bases. Here the CDR3 reads CASSFPGTVYGYTF. As DNA, the CDR3 is TGTGCCAGCAGCTTTCCCGGGACGGTTTATGGCTACACCTTC.

The chain couples TRBV27 to TRBJ2-3, with 11 bases lining up with TRBD2. Looked up from germline, CDR1 is MNHEY and CDR2 is SMNVEV (reference sequence). V shed 3 bases, J shed 3 bases, and the junction held 5 bases outside the gene matches. The CDR3 runs to 16 residues. The CDR3 bases are TGTGCCAGCAGTTTTCTTTTAGCGGGAGGGACAGATACGCAGTATTTT. Translation gives CASSFLLAGGTDTQYF.

The chain carries TRBV30 and TRBJ1-5, with D maybe TRBD1 (6 bases). The germline V gene encodes CDR1 GTSNPN and CDR2 SVGIG (reference sequence). Trimming took 0 bases from V and 3 from J, leaving 18 bases between them. The CDR3 is 17 amino acids. This CDR3 reads CAWSVAGASAHNQPQHF. CDR3 coding DNA: TGTGCCTGGAGTGTGGCGGGGGCTTCGGCACACAATCAGCCCCAGCATTTT.

The chain combines TRBV6-1 with TRBJ2-7; D is undetermined. Deletions cut 6 bases from V and 2 bases from J, with 11 bases between. CDR1 and CDR2 from the germline V gene are MNHNS and SASEGT. The CDR3 is made up of 13 amino acids. The CDR3 sequence: CASSHGPTYEQYF. CDR3 coding DNA: TGTGCCAGCAGCCACGGGCCTACCTACGAGCAGTACTTC.

This rearrangement joins TRBV4-3 to TRBJ1-2; 9 bases agree with TRBD1. CDR3 length: 16 residues. The V segment lost 4 bases and the J segment 5 bases; nucleotides outside the gene matches: 11. Germline V gene data show CDR1 as LGHNA and CDR2 as YSLEER. Here the CDR3 DNA reads TGCGCCAGCAGCCTAACAAAGACAGGGGGGAGGTATGGCTACACCTTC. Translation gives CASSLTKTGGRYGYTF.

This clone showed up just a few times. This rearrangement joins TRBV11-3 to TRBJ2-1; TRBD1 matches at 7 bases. The germline CDR1 and CDR2 sequences are SGHNT and YENEEA. The length of the CDR3 is 13 residues. V gave up 1 base and J gave up 10 bases; unmatched junction bases: 4. Here the CDR3 DNA reads TGTGCCAGCAGCTTAGGACAGGGAAGCGAGCAGTTCTTC. Amino acid sequence: CASSLGQGSEQFF.

The CDR3 spells CAWSLGLAGTDTQYF. The CDR3 DNA follows: TGTGCCTGGAGTCTTGGCCTAGCGGGAACAGATACGCAGTATTTT. The chain is built from TRBV30 and TRBJ2-3; 9 bases agree with TRBD2. The V segment lost 2 bases and the J segment 3 bases; nucleotides outside the gene matches: 6. The germline V gene has CDR1 GTSNPN and CDR2 SVGIG (reference sequence). The CDR3 runs 15 residues.

This clone has a handful of counts. The chain couples TRBV27 to TRBJ1-1, with D unresolved. Germline V gives CDR1 MNHEY, CDR2 SMNVEV (reference sequence). The germline V and J ends were trimmed by 2 bases and 3 bases, with 16 bases remaining between them. The CDR3 is 16 residues long. The CDR3 spells CASSLRAGSRDTEAFF. CDR3 DNA sequence: TGTGCCAGCAGTTTACGTGCGGGGTCGCGGGACACTGAAGCTTTCTTT.

The chain joins TRBV7-9 to TRBJ1-2; D ambiguous. The CDR3 contains 12 residues. Trimming stripped 1 base from V and 8 bases from J, with 8 bases between. Germline V gives CDR1 SEHNR, CDR2 FQNEAQ (reference sequence). CDR3 in DNA: TGTGCCAGCAGCTTAGACGTCGCGGGCTACACCTTC. Translated: CASSLDVAGYTF.

The rearrangement links TRBV4-1 to TRBJ2-6; D ambiguous. The CDR3 covers 15 residues. Per the germline V gene, CDR1 is MGHRA and CDR2 is YSYEKL. The germline V and J ends were trimmed by 0 bases and 4 bases, with 7 bases remaining between them. CDR3 residues: CASSQEGIGANVLTF. The CDR3 DNA reads as TGCGCCAGCAGCCAAGAGGGAATCGGGGCCAACGTCCTGACTTTC.